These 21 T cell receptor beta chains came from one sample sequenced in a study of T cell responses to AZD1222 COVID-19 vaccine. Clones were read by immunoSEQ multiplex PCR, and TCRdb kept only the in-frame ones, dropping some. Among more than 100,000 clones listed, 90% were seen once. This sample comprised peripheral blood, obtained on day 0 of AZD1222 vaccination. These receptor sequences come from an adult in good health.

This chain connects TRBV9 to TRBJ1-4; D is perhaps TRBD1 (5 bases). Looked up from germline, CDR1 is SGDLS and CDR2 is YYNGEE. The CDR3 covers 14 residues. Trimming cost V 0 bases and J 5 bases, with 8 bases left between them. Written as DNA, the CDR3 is TGTGCCAGCAGCGTAGGGGCAGGGAATGAAAAACTGTTTTTT. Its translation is CASSVGAGNEKLFF.

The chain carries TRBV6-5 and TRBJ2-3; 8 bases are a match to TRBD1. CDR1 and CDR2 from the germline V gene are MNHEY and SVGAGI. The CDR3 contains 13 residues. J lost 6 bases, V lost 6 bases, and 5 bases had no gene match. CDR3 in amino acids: CASSSGQDDTQYF. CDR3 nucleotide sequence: TGTGCCAGCAGCTCGGGACAGGACGATACGCAGTATTTT.

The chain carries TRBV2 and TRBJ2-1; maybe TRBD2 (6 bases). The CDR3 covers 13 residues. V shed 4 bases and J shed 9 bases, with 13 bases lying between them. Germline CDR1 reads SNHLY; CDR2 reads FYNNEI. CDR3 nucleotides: TGTGCCAGCAGTGTGGAAAGGGGAGGTGAGCAGTTCTTC. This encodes CASSVERGGEQFF.

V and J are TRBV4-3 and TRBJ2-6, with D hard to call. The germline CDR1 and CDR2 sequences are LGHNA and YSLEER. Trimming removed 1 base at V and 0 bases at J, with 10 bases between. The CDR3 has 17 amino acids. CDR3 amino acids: CASSQGPLSSGANVLTF. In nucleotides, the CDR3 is TGCGCCAGCAGCCAAGGACCCCTGAGCTCTGGGGCCAACGTCCTGACTTTC.

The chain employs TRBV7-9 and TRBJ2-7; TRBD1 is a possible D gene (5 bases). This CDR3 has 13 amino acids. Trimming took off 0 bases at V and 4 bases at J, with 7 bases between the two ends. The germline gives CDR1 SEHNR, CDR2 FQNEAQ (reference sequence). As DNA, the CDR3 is TGTGCCAGCAGCTTAGCGGGGCCGTACGAGCAGTACTTC. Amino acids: CASSLAGPYEQYF.

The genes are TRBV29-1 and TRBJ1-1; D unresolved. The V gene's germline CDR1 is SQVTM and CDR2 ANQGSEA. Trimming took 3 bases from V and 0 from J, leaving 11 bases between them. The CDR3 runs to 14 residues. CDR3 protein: CSVEVAGLNTEAFF. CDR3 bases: TGCAGCGTTGAGGTGGCGGGGTTGAACACTGAAGCTTTCTTT.

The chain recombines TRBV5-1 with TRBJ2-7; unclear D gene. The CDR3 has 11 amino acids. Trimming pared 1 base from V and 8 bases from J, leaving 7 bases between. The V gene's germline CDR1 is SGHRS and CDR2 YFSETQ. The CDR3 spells CASSLMGKQYF. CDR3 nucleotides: TGCGCCAGCAGCTTGATGGGTAAGCAGTACTTC.

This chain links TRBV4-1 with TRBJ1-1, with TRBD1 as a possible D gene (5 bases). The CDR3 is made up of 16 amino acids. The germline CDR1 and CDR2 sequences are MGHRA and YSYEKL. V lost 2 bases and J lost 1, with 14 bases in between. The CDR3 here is CASSQPRGYRNTEAFF. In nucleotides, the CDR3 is TGCGCCAGCAGCCAACCGCGGGGGTATCGGAACACTGAAGCTTTCTTT.

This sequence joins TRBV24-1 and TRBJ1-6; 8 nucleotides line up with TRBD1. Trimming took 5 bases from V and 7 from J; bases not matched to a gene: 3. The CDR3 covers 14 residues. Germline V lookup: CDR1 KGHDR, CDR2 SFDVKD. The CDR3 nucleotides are TGTGCCACCAGTGCCAGGGGGCGAAATTCACCCCTCCACTTT. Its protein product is CATSARGRNSPLHF.

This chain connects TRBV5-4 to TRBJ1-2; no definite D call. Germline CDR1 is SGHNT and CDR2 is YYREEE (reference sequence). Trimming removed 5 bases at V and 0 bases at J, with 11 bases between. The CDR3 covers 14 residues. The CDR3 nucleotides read TGTGCCAGCAGACGAGTCGGTTCTAACTATGGCTACACCTTC. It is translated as CASRRVGSNYGYTF. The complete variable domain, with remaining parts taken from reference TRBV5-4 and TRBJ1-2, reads ETGVTQSPTHLIKTRGQQVTLRCSSQSGHNTVSWYQQALGQGPQFIFQYYREEENGRGNFPPRFSGLQFPNYSSELNVNALELDDSALYLCASRRVGSNYGYTFGSGTRLTVV.

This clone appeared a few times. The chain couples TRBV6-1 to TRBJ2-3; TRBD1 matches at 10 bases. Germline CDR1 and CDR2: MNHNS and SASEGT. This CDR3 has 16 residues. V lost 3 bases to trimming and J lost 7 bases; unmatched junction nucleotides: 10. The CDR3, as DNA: TGTGCCAGCAGTGAGCAAGTGACAGGGGGCGGACATACGCAGTATTTT. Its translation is CASSEQVTGGGHTQYF.

CDR3 nucleotides: TGTGCCAGCACCGACGGAATAGCGGGGGGGCCGGTTGAGGGCGGGGAGCTGTTTTTT. The encoded protein is CASTDGIAGGPVEGGELFF. The chain is built from TRBV4-2 and TRBJ2-2, with 11 bases that match TRBD2. V was pared by 7 bases and J by 7 bases, with 20 bases of the junction left unmatched. This CDR3 has 19 amino acids. CDR1 and CDR2 (germline): LGHNA, YNFKEQ.

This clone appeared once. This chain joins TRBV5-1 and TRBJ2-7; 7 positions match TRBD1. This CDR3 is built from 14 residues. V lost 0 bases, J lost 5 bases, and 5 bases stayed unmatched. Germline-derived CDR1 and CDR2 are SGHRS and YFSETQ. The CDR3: CASSLDRGLDEQYF. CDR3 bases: TGCGCCAGCAGCTTGGATAGGGGGCTAGACGAGCAGTACTTC.

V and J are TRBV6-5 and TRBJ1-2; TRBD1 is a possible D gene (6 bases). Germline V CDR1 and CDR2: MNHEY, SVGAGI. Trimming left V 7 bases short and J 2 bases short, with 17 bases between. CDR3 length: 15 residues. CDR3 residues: CASNPRGGLNYGYTF. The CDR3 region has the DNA TGTGCCAGCAACCCCAGGGGCGGGTTGAACTATGGCTACACCTTC.

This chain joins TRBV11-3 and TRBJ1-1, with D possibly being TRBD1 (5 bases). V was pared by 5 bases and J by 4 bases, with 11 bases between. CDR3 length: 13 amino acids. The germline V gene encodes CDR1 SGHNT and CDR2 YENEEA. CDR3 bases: TGTGCCAGCAGCATACAGGAAGGCACTGAAGCTTTCTTT. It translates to CASSIQEGTEAFF.

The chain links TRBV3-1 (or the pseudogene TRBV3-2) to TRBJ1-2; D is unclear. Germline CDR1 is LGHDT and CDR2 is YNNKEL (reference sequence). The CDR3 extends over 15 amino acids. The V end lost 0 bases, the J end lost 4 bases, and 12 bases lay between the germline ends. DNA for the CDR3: TGTGCCAGCAGCCAAGAAAGTACAGCTCTCTATGGCTACACCTTC. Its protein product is CASSQESTALYGYTF.

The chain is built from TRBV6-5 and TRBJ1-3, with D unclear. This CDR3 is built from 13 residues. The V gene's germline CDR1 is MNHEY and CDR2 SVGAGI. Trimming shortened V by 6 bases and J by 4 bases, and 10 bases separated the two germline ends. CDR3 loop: CASRGPGGNTIYF. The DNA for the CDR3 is TGTGCCAGCAGAGGCCCGGGAGGAAACACCATATATTTT.

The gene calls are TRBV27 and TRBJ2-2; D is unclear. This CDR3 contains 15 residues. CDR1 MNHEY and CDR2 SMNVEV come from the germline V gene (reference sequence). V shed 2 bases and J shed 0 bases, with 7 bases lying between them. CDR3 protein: CASSLAGTNTGELFF. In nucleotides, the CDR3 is TGTGCCAGCAGTTTAGCCGGCACGAACACCGGGGAGCTGTTTTTT.

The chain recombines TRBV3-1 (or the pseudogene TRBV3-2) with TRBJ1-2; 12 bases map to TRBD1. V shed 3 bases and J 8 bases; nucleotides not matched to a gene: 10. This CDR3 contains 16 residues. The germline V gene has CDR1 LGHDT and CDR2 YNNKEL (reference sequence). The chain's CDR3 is CASSQNKGQGATGYTF. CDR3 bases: TGTGCCAGCAGCCAGAACAAGGGACAGGGGGCGACAGGCTACACCTTC.

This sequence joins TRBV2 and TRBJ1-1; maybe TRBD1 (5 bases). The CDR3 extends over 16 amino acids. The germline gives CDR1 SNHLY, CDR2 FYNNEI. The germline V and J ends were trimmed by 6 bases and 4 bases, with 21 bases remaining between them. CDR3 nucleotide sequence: TGTGCCAGCAGAGCTCCGGTCCTGAGGGGTGGCACTGAAGCTTTCTTT. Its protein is CASRAPVLRGGTEAFF.

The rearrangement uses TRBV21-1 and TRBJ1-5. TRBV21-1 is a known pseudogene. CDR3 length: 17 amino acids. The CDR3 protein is CADIVEGQFSSNQPQHF. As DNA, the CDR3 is TGTGCAGACATTGTGGAGGGCCAGTTCTCTAGCAATCAGCCCCAGCATTTT.